This TCR beta chain was sequenced during a study of blood T cell repertoires in COVID-19. Study details: Acute and convalescent COVID-19 specimens originated in the United States, Italy and Spain. In each case, the material was cDNA or gDNA derived from T cells, B-cell-depleted T cells, or PBMCs.

Trimming left V 7 bases short and J 4 bases short, with 16 bases between. This CDR3 is 14 amino acids long. CDR1 and CDR2 from the germline V gene are MDHEN and SYDVKM. How the authors handled the data: Amplified reference gene primers provided the basis for estimating nucleated cell counts. Libraries were prepared by immunoSEQ multiplex PCR; TCRdb keeps only in-frame clonotypes and omits some of them. V, J and clone size reflect that table, while D and trimming were determined from the DNA. The sample lists roughly 380,000 clones, around 91% occurring once. Sequencing used peripheral blood. The clonotype comes from a woman between 40 and 55 years old with COVID-19, enrolled during active disease. The genes are TRBV28 and TRBJ1-2; D perhaps matches TRBD1 (5 bases). The DNA of the CDR3 is TGTGCCAGCAAGCCGCAAGGGGAAGGCTATGGCTACACCTTC. Its translation is CASKPQGEGYGYTF.